A single sample is the source of the 10 T cell receptor beta chains below, sequenced in a study of response to subunit inactivated influenza vaccine. Each CDR3 protein is one row after TCRdb ran MiXCR on the RT-PCR reads. The sample consists of about 500,000 distinct CDR3 sequences, approximately 16% of them appearing once. The sequenced sample was CD4+ T cells sorted from PBMCs, obtained roughly 24 months after vaccination. The receptor set was obtained from a man aged 45-69 years who received an inactivated influenza vaccine.

The gene calls are TRBV4-1 and TRBJ2-5; a possible D gene is TRBD1 (6 bases). The V end lost 1 base, the J end lost 5 bases, and 11 bases lay between the germline ends. The germline gives CDR1 MGHRA, CDR2 YSYEKL. There are 14 residues in the CDR3. CDR3 coding DNA: TGCGCCAGCAGCCAAGTTGCAGGGGTTGAGACCCAGTACTTC. Translation: CASSQVAGVETQYF.

In its sample, this clonotype was seen a few times. J is TRBJ2-7 and V is TRBV15; 8 bases are a match to TRBD1. The V segment lost 2 bases and the J segment 1 base; nucleotides outside the gene matches: 4. CDR3 length: 15 amino acids. Germline CDR1 is LNHNV and CDR2 is YYDKDF (reference sequence). CDR3 bases: TGTGCCACCAGCAGAACCCGACAGGGGTCCTACGAGCAGTACTTC. It codes for CATSRTRQGSYEQYF.

Many counts were recorded for this clonotype. V usage is TRBV12-3 or TRBV12-4 and J usage is TRBJ1-5; 7 bases are shared with TRBD1. The CDR3 consists of 14 residues. With 3 bases clipped from V and 4 bases from J, the junction kept 3 bases outside the gene matches. CDR3 DNA sequence: TGTGCCAGCAGTTTCGGGACAGCTAATCAGCCCCAGCATTTT. This sequence encodes CASSFGTANQPQHF.

About this clonotype itself: A much larger clone differs by one base, so this may be a read error. The chain combines TRBV5-1 with TRBJ2-7; 8 bases fit TRBD1. This CDR3 is 12 amino acids long. Germline-derived CDR1 and CDR2 are SGHRS and YFSETQ. J gave up 10 bases and V 3 bases, and 6 bases lay outside the gene matches. Here the CDR3 reads CASSYGQGDQYF. In DNA, the CDR3 is TGCGCCAGCAGCTACGGACAGGGCGATCAGTACTTC.

J is TRBJ1-2 and V is TRBV2, with D unresolved. Per the germline V gene, CDR1 is SNHLY and CDR2 is FYNNEI. The V and J ends lost 2 bases and 8 bases respectively, with 15 bases between them. The CDR3 is made up of 14 amino acids. The CDR3 bases are TGTGCCAGCAGTGAATCGCGGGTCGTCGTGGGCTACACCTTC. As protein: CASSESRVVVGYTF.

This clonotype was seen ten or more times. V gene TRBV10-3 combines with J gene TRBJ2-6, with TRBD1 matching 12 bases. Trimming cost V 10 bases and J 2 bases; bases outside gene matches: 3. Germline V gene lookup returns CDR1 ENHRY and CDR2 SYGVKD. The CDR3 loop spans 15 amino acids. In DNA, the CDR3 is TGTGCCACGGGACAGGGGGCCACTGGGGCCAACGTCCTGACTTTC. Residues: CATGQGATGANVLTF.

This clonotype was seen only a few times. The gene calls are TRBV5-1 and TRBJ1-1; 8 bases fit TRBD1. This CDR3 has 16 residues. Germline V gene data show CDR1 as SGHRS and CDR2 as YFSETQ. V was clipped by 0 bases and J by 5 bases; unmatched bases: 9. CDR3 residues: CASSLAPDRGDTEAFF. The CDR3 DNA reads TGCGCCAGCAGCTTGGCCCCCGACAGGGGAGATACTGAAGCTTTCTTT.

This clonotype showed up many times. This chain uses TRBV10-3 with TRBJ2-7, with 9 nucleotides matching TRBD1. The trim removed 6 bases at V and 1 base at J, leaving 4 bases unmatched. The CDR3 loop spans 14 amino acids. Germline CDR1 is ENHRY and CDR2 is SYGVKD. The CDR3: CAIRGQGGSYEQYF. CDR3 in DNA: TGTGCCATCAGGGGACAGGGTGGTTCCTACGAGCAGTACTTC.

This clonotype has only a few counts. The gene calls are TRBV6-1 and TRBJ2-1; TRBD2 matches at 7 bases. V lost 6 bases and J lost 3; bases outside the gene matches: 5. Germline V CDR1 and CDR2: MNHNS, SASEGT. The CDR3 sequence is 14 residues long. DNA of the CDR3: TGTGCCAGCAGGGGCGGGGGATTCTACAATGAGCAGTTCTTC. It translates to CASRGGGFYNEQFF.

V and J are TRBV29-1 and TRBJ1-1, with 7 bases fitting TRBD1. The CDR3 consists of 13 residues. Trimming removed 7 bases from V and 1 base from J; junction bases left unmatched: 6. CDR1 is SQVTM and CDR2 is ANQGSEA in the germline V gene. The CDR3 sequence: CSGQGVRNTEAFF. The CDR3, as DNA: TGCAGCGGCCAGGGGGTTAGGAACACTGAAGCTTTCTTT.